This section outlines one T cell receptor (beta chain) sequence together with its context. In the source study's methods: Cell counts per sample came from amplifying reference gene primers. Using immunoSEQ multiplex PCR, the repertoire was profiled, and TCRdb retains in-frame clones only, with some absent. That table supplies the V and J calls and clone size; D and trimming were determined from the DNA. The sample consists of around 240,000 clones, 85% of them appearing once. The CDR3 is 18 residues long. CDR1 SGHNT and CDR2 YYREEE come from the germline V gene (reference sequence). V lost 1 base to trimming and J lost 0 bases; unmatched junction nucleotides: 8. The record originates from a study of blood T cell repertoires in COVID-19. Across the whole study: COVID-19 samples collected from the United States, Italy and Spain covered acute and convalescent phases.

The sequenced material came from peripheral blood. The TCR was taken from a man aged 35 to 55 with acute or convalescent COVID-19. The chain joins TRBV5-4 to TRBJ1-5, with 9 positions matching TRBD1. The CDR3 sequence is CASSLSGTGSYSNQPQHF. The CDR3 region has the DNA TGTGCCAGCAGCTTGAGCGGGACAGGGTCATATAGCAATCAGCCCCAGCATTTT.